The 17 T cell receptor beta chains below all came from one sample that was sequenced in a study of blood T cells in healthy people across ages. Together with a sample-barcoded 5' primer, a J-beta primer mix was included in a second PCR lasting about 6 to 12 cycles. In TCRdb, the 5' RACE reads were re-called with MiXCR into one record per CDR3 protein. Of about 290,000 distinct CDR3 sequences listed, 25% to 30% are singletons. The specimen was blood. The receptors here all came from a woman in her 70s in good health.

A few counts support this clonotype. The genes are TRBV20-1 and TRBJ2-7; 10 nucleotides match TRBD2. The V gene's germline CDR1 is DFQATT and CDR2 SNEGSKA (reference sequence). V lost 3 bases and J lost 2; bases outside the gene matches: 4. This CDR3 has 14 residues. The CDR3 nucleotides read TGCAGTGCTAGTAGGACTAGCGGAGCCTACGAGCAGTACTTC. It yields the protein CSASRTSGAYEQYF.

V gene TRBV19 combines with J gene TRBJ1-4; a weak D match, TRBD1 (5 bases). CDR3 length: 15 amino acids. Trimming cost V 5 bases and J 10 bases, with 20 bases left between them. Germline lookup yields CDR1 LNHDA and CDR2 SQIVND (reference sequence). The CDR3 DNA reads TGTGCCAGTAGTCCCCCGGGACCGGGCTATCGAAAACTGTTTTTT. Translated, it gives CASSPPGPGYRKLFF.

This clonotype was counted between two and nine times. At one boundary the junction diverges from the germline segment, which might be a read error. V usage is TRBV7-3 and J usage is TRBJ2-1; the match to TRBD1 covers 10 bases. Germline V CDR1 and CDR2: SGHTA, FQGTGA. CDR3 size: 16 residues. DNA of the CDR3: TGTGCCTGCAGCCCGACAGGGGGCAGTAGGTACAATGAGCAGTTCTTC. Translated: CACSPTGGSRYNEQFF.

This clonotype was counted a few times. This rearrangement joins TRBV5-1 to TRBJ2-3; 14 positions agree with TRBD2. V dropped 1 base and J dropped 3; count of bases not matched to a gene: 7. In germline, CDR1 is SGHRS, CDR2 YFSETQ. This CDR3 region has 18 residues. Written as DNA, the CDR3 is TGCGCCAGCAGCTTGCCCTCGGGACTAGCGGGAGTGACAGATACGCAGTATTTT. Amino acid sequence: CASSLPSGLAGVTDTQYF.

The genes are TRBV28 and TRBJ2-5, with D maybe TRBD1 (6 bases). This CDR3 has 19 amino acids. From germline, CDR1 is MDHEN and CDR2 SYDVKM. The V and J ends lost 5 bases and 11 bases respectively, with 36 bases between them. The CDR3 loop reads CASSPTRGQLTGLEDQQYF. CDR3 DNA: TGTGCCAGCAGTCCCACCCGAGGACAGCTAACGGGCCTTGAGGACCAGCAGTACTTC.

CDR3 sequence (DNA): TGTGCCAGCAGCGAAGAGGGGTTGGGAAACATTCAGTACTTC. Amino acid sequence: CASSEEGLGNIQYF. The chain has TRBV7-9 and TRBJ2-4; D could derive from TRBD1 or TRBD2 (5 bases each). Germline CDR1 is SEHNR and CDR2 is FQNEAQ (reference sequence). V lost 5 bases and J 6 bases, leaving 14 bases between the germline ends. The CDR3 spans 14 residues.

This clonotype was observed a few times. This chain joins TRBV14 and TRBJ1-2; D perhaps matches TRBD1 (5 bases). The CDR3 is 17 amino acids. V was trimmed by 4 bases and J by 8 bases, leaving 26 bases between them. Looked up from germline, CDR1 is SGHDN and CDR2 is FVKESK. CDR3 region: CASSRDGNRLSMGGYTF. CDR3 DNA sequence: TGTGCCAGCAGCCGAGATGGGAACAGGCTTTCAATGGGGGGCTACACCTTC.

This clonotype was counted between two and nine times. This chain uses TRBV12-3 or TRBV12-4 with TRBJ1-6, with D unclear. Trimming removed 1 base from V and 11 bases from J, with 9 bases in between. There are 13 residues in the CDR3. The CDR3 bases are TGTGCCAGCAGTTTAGGCGGTTTGACACCCCTCCACTTT. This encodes CASSLGGLTPLHF.

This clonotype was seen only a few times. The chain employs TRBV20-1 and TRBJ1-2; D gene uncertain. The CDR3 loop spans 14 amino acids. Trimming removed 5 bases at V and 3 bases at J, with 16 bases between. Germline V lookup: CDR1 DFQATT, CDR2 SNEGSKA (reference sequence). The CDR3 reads CSAARASADYGYTF. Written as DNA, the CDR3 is TGCAGTGCTGCTAGGGCCTCGGCGGACTATGGCTACACCTTC.

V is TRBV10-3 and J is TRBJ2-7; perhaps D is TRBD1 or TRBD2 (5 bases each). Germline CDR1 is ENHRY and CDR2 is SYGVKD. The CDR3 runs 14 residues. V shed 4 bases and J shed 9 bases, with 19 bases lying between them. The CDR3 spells CAISALAGKLAQYF. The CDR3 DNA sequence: TGTGCCATCAGTGCGCTGGCAGGGAAGCTAGCGCAGTACTTC.

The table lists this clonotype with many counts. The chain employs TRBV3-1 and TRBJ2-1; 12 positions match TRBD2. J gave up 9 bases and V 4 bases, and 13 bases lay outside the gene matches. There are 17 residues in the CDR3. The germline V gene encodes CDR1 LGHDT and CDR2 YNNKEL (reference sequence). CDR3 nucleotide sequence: TGTGCCAGCAGCCGGAATAGGGCTAGCGGGAGGGAGGGTGAGCAGTTCTTC. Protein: CASSRNRASGREGEQFF.

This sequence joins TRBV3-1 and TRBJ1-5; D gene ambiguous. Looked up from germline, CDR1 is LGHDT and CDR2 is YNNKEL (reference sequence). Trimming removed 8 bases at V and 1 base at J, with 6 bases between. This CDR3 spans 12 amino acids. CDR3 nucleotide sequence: TGTGCCAGCGGGTTGAGCAATCAGCCCCAGCATTTT. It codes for CASGLSNQPQHF. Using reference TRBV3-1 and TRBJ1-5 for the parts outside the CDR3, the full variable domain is DTAVSQTPKYLVTQMGNDKSIKCEQNLGHDTMYWYKQDSKKFLKIMFSYNNKELIINETVPNRFSPKSPDKAHLNLHINSLELGDSAVYFCASGLSNQPQHFGDGTRLSIL.

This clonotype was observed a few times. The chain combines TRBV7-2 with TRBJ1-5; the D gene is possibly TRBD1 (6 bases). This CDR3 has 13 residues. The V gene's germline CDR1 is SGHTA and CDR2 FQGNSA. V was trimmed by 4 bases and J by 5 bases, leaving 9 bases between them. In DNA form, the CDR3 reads TGTGCCAGCAGCTCCCACAGGGATCAGCCCCAGCATTTT. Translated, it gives CASSSHRDQPQHF.

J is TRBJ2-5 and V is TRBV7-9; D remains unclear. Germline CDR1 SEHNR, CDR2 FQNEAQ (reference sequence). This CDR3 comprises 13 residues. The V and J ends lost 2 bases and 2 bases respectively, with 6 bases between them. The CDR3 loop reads CASSLNEQETQYF. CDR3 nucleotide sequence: TGTGCCAGCAGCTTAAACGAACAAGAGACCCAGTACTTC.

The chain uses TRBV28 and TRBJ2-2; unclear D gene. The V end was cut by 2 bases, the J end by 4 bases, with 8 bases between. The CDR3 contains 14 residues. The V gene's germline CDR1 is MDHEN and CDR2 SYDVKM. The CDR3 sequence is CASSLDSLTGELFF. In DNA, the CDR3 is TGTGCCAGCAGTTTAGATTCGCTCACCGGGGAGCTGTTTTTT.

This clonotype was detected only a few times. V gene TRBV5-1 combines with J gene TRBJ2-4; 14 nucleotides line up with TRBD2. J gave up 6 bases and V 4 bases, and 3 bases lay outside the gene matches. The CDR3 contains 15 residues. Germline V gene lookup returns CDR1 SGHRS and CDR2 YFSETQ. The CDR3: CASSQGTSGGNIQYF. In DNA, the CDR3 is TGCGCCAGCAGCCAAGGGACTAGCGGGGGAAACATTCAGTACTTC. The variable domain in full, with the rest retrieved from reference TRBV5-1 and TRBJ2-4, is KAGVTQTPRYLIKTRGQQVTLSCSPISGHRSVSWYQQTPGQGLQFLFEYFSETQRNKGNFPGRFSGRQFSNSRSEMNVSTLELGDSALYLCASSQGTSGGNIQYFGAGTRLSVL.

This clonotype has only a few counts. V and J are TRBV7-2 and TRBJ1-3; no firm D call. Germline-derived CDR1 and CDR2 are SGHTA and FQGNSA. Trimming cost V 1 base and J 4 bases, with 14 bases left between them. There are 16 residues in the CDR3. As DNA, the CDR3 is TGTGCCAGCAGCTTAGATTTTCCCTTGGGAGGAAACACCATATATTTT. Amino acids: CASSLDFPLGGNTIYF. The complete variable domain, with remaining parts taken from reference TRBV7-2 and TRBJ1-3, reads GAGVSQSPSNKVTEKGKDVELRCDPISGHTALYWYRQSLGQGLEFLIYFQGNSAPDKSGLPSDRFSAERTGGSVSTLTIQRTQQEDSAVYLCASSLDFPLGGNTIYFGEGSWLTVV.